The clone carrying this TCR beta chain occurred many times. Its specificity is unknown. The data were taken from a study of identical twins. Study outcomes and limitations: Beta clonotypes that were abundant in cord blood contained fewer insertions, a pattern absent from memory repertoires.

Trimming cost V 6 bases and J 2 bases, with 11 bases left between them. The CDR3 loop spans 13 amino acids. The germline V gene encodes CDR1 SGHRS and CDR2 YFSETQ. TCRdb reanalysed the 5' RACE reads using MiXCR and keeps one entry per CDR3 protein. The sample lists about 260,000 distinct CDR3 sequences; 5.5% to 7% were seen once. The sample was also linked to a second study, of yellow fever vaccine responses in identical twins.

This chain uses TRBV5-1 with TRBJ2-5; TRBD2 is a possible D gene (6 bases). The sequenced sample was memory (CD45RO+) T cells sorted from blood. The source is a woman under 30 in good health. CDR3 residues: CASTPGLQETQYF. As DNA, the CDR3 is TGCGCCAGCACACCGGGACTGCAAGAGACCCAGTACTTC.